The 20 T cell receptor beta chains below come from one sample, sequenced in a study of early T cells in non-severe SARS-CoV-2 infection. TCRdb independently ran MiXCR on the 5' RACE reads; one entry per CDR3 protein. This sample yields more than 15,000 distinct CDR3 sequences, of which roughly 5.1% are seen a single time; about 6.3% belongs to the top ten. Sequenced material: whole blood. All receptors come from an adult who was a healthcare worker with PCR-confirmed SARS-CoV-2 infection or an uninfected control (not recorded which).

This clonotype was observed at least ten times. This chain links TRBV6-5 with TRBJ2-4, with D unresolved. The V end lost 0 bases, the J end lost 1 base, and 1 base lay between the germline ends. CDR1 and CDR2 (germline): MNHEY, SVGAGI. The CDR3 extends over 13 amino acids. The CDR3 DNA follows: TGTGCCAGCAGTTACTCGGCCAAAAACATTCAGTACTTC. Translated, it gives CASSYSAKNIQYF.

This clonotype was seen ten or more times. The rearrangement uses TRBV30 and TRBJ1-1; 7 bases fit TRBD1. CDR3 length: 13 amino acids. From germline, CDR1 is GTSNPN and CDR2 SVGIG (reference sequence). V shed 4 bases and J 1 base; nucleotides not matched to a gene: 3. The CDR3 DNA sequence: TGTGCCTGGAACCGACAGGGGAACACTGAAGCTTTCTTT. Protein sequence: CAWNRQGNTEAFF.

There are many counts of this clonotype. The genes are TRBV11-2 and TRBJ2-5, with D tentatively TRBD1 or TRBD2 (5 bases each). The V end was cut by 6 bases, the J end by 7 bases, with 15 bases between. This CDR3 contains 13 residues. Looked up from germline, CDR1 is SGHAT and CDR2 is FQNNGV. DNA of the CDR3: TGTGCCAGCAGTGGGGGACGAGGTCGGACCCAGTACTTC. The encoded protein is CASSGGRGRTQYF.

This clonotype was detected many times. V gene TRBV3-1 combines with J gene TRBJ1-1; D possibly corresponds to TRBD1 (6 bases). CDR3 length: 15 residues. Germline V CDR1 and CDR2: LGHDT, YNNKEL (reference sequence). V was shortened by 1 base and J by 5 bases, with 14 bases between the two germline ends. The CDR3, as DNA: TGTGCCAGCAGCCAAGTCGGGGGCATTAGAACTGAAGCTTTCTTT. This sequence encodes CASSQVGGIRTEAFF.

By sample share, this clonotype is medium-sized (0.01 to 0.1%). The chain is built from TRBV6-5 and TRBJ2-5; TRBD2 might be the D (6 bases). Trimming left V 0 bases short and J 13 bases short, with 12 bases between. Germline V gene sequence: CDR1 MNHEY, CDR2 SVGAGI. The length of the CDR3 is 12 residues. The CDR3 sequence: CASSYSSGVLYF. CDR3 nucleotide sequence: TGTGCCAGCAGTTACTCTTCGGGAGTGTTGTACTTC.

In this sample, this clonotype turned up many times. The chain joins TRBV6-5 to TRBJ2-3; D is unclear. The V gene's germline CDR1 is MNHEY and CDR2 SVGAGI. The CDR3 has 15 residues. Trimming removed 0 bases from V and 1 base from J, with 8 bases in between. The CDR3 region has the DNA TGTGCCAGCAGTTACTCGCCCGTCGGCACAGATACGCAGTATTTT. This gives the protein CASSYSPVGTDTQYF.

This clonotype was seen repeatedly, ten times or more. The chain recombines TRBV19 with TRBJ2-1; 7 positions agree with TRBD2. The junction had 1 base not matched to a gene; V was cut back by 0 bases and J by 8 bases. The CDR3 contains 13 residues. CDR1 is LNHDA and CDR2 is SQIVND in the germline V gene (reference sequence). DNA for the CDR3: TGTGCCAGTAGTATAGATCGGGGGGATGAGCAGTTCTTC. Amino acids: CASSIDRGDEQFF.

This clonotype was seen repeatedly, ten times or more. The chain carries TRBV6-2 or TRBV6-3 and TRBJ2-7; no firm D call. V lost 2 bases to trimming and J lost 3 bases, with 8 bases between them. This CDR3 spans 13 amino acids. The germline CDR1 and CDR2 sequences are MNHEY and SVGEGT. The CDR3 sequence: CASSYGEHYEQYV. The CDR3 region has the DNA TGTGCCAGCAGTTACGGGGAACACTACGAGCAGTACGTC.

This chain connects TRBV6-2 or TRBV6-3 to TRBJ2-7; 11 bases are shared with TRBD2. V shed 7 bases, J shed 2 bases, and the junction held 7 bases outside the gene matches. Germline CDR1 MNHEY, CDR2 SVGEGT. The CDR3 is 15 residues long. In nucleotides, the CDR3 is TGTGCCAGCACCATGGGGACTAGCGGACCCTACGAGCAGTACGTC. Translated: CASTMGTSGPYEQYV.

This clonotype ranks as medium-sized. The V call is TRBV20-1, the J call TRBJ1-1, with 8 bases aligning to TRBD1. The CDR3 length is 14 residues. Germline V gives CDR1 DFQATT, CDR2 SNEGSKA (reference sequence). J gave up 2 bases and V 5 bases, and 7 bases lay outside the gene matches. CDR3 loop: CSALSGTGNTEAFF. As DNA, the CDR3 is TGCAGTGCTCTCTCCGGGACAGGCAACACTGAAGCTTTCTTT.

This clonotype was counted ten times or more. The rearrangement joins TRBV19 to TRBJ1-5; TRBD1 aligns across 7 bases. J gave up 2 bases and V 6 bases, and 7 bases lay outside the gene matches. Germline V gives CDR1 LNHDA, CDR2 SQIVND (reference sequence). This CDR3 has 15 residues. This chain's CDR3 is CASRNRDSRNQPQHF. In DNA form, the CDR3 reads TGTGCCAGTAGAAACCGGGACAGCCGCAATCAGCCCCAGCATTTT. Based on the CDR3 plus reference TRBV19 and TRBJ1-5, the full variable domain is DGGITQSPKYLFRKEGQNVTLSCEQNLNHDAMYWYRQDPGQGLRLIYYSQIVNDFQKGDIAEGYSVSREKKESFPLTVTSAQKNPTAFYLCASRNRDSRNQPQHFGDGTRLSIL.

This clonotype was counted many times. The V call is TRBV2, the J call TRBJ1-2; D is perhaps TRBD1 (5 bases). The CDR3 runs to 12 residues. V lost 7 bases and J lost 2, with 8 bases in between. Germline V lookup: CDR1 SNHLY, CDR2 FYNNEI. Here the CDR3 reads CASNSGNYGYTF. CDR3 DNA: TGTGCCAGCAACTCAGGGAACTATGGCTACACCTTC.

In this sample, this clonotype turned up many times. V and J are TRBV30 and TRBJ2-3; no definite D call. Germline V lookup: CDR1 GTSNPN, CDR2 SVGIG (reference sequence). The CDR3 sequence is 11 residues long. The V and J ends lost 5 bases and 5 bases respectively, with 8 bases between them. CDR3 sequence: CAWGTRDTQYF. In DNA, the CDR3 is TGTGCCTGGGGTACAAGAGATACGCAGTATTTT.

As for this clonotype: Given a much more abundant clone one base away, this may be a read error. The chain uses TRBV24-1 and TRBJ2-5; a weak D match, TRBD2 (5 bases). The DNA end lines up better with TRBJ2-1; the J call may be wrong. CDR3 size: 17 residues. Looked up from germline, CDR1 is KGHDR and CDR2 is SFDVKD. The CDR3, as DNA: TGTGCCACCAGTGATATAGCGACGGATGGTTTGGGAGAGACCCAGTTCTTC. This encodes CATSDIATDGLGETQFF.

This clonotype ranks as medium-sized (0.01 to 0.1%). This chain links TRBV20-1 with TRBJ2-3, with D unresolved. Germline CDR1 and CDR2: DFQATT and SNEGSKA (reference sequence). The V end lost 0 bases, the J end lost 0 bases, and 10 bases lay between the germline ends. This CDR3 contains 15 residues. CDR3 loop: CSARDPASSTDTQYF. In nucleotides, the CDR3 is TGCAGTGCTAGAGATCCGGCCTCGAGCACAGATACGCAGTATTTT.

This clonotype showed up just a few times. The V gene is TRBV27, the J gene TRBJ2-1; D remains unclear. The CDR3 has 13 residues. Trimming cost V 4 bases and J 0 bases, with 4 bases left between them. Per the germline V gene, CDR1 is MNHEY and CDR2 is SMNVEV (reference sequence). The CDR3 reads CASSYDSYNEQFF. CDR3 nucleotide sequence: TGTGCCAGCAGTTACGACTCCTACAATGAGCAGTTCTTC.

This clonotype was recorded a few times. The chain carries TRBV10-1 and TRBJ2-3; 10 positions match TRBD2. CDR3 size: 14 residues. Looked up from germline, CDR1 is WNHNN and CDR2 is SYGVQD (reference sequence). V shed 3 bases and J 12 bases; nucleotides not matched to a gene: 9. In DNA form, the CDR3 reads TGCGCCAGCAGTGATGCGGCTAGCGGGAGAATACAGTATTTT. Amino acids: CASSDAASGRIQYF.

This clonotype was seen ten or more times. The rearrangement links TRBV10-1 to TRBJ2-1; D not resolved. The CDR3 has 13 residues. V shed 0 bases and J shed 9 bases, with 9 bases lying between them. Germline V gene lookup returns CDR1 WNHNN and CDR2 SYGVQD (reference sequence). The CDR3 DNA is TGCGCCAGCAGTGAGTCGAATAGGCGTGAGCAGTTCTTC. Protein sequence: CASSESNRREQFF.

The chain joins TRBV20-1 to TRBJ2-3; perhaps TRBD2 as D (6 bases). V shed 1 base and J shed 7 bases, with 18 bases lying between them. Germline V gene data show CDR1 as DFQATT and CDR2 as SNEGSKA (reference sequence). This CDR3 region has 15 residues. The CDR3 DNA reads as TGCAGTGCTAGAGTGAACGGGGGAGCCTCGAATACGCAGTATTTT. Translation gives CSARVNGGASNTQYF.

This clonotype came up a few times. V gene TRBV20-1 combines with J gene TRBJ2-3, with TRBD2 matching 14 bases. The CDR3 totals 15 residues. CDR1 and CDR2 (germline): DFQATT, SNEGSKA (reference sequence). The ends lost 6 bases at V and 3 bases at J; junction bases unmatched: 5. The CDR3 DNA reads TGCAGTGCCCCGGGACTAGCGGGAGCAACAGATACGCAGTATTTT. Translation gives CSAPGLAGATDTQYF.